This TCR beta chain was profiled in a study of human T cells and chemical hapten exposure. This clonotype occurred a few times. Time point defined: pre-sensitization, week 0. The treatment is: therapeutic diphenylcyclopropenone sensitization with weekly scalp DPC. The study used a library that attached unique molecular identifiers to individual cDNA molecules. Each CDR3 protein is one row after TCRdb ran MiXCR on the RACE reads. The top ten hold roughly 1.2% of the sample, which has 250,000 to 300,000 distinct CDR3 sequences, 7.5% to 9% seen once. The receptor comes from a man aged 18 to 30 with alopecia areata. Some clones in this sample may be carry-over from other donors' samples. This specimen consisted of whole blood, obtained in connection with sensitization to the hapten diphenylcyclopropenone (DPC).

CDR3 loop: CASSPLEGRENGRSDTQYF. In nucleotides, the CDR3 is TGTGCCAGCAGCCCCCTCGAAGGGCGGGAAAATGGTCGTTCAGATACGCAGTATTTT. The chain combines TRBV4-2 with TRBJ2-3, with D perhaps matching TRBD2 (6 bases). There are 19 residues in the CDR3. Germline lookup yields CDR1 LGHNA and CDR2 YNFKEQ. The V end lost 4 bases, the J end lost 4 bases, and 27 bases lay between the germline ends.